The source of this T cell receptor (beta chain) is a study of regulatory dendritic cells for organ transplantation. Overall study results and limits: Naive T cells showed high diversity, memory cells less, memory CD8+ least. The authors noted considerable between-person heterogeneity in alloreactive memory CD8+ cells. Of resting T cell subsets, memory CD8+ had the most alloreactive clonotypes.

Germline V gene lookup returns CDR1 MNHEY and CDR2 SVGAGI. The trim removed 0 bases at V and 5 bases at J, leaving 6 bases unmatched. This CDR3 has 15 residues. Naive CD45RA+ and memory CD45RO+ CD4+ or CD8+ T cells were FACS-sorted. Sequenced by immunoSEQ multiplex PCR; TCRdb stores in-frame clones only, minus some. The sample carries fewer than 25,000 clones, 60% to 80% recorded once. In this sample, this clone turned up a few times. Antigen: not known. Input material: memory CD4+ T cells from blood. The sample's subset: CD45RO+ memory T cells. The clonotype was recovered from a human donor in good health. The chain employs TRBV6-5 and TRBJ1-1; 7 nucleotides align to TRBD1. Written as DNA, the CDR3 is TGTGCCAGCAGTTACTCGCAGGGGGTCGGGACTGAAGCTTTCTTT. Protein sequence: CASSYSQGVGTEAFF.